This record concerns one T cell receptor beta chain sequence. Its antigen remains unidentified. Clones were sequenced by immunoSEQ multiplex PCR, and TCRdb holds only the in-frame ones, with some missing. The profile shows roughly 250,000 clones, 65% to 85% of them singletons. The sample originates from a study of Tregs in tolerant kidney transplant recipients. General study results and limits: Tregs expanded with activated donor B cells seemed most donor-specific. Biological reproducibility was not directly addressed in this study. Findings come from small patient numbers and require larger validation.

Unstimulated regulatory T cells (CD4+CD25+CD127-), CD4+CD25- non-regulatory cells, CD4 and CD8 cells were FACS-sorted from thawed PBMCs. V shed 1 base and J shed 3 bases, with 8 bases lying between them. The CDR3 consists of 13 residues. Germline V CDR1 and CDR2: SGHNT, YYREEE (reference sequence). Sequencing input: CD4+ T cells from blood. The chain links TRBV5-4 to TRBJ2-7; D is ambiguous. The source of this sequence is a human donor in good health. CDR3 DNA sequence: TGTGCCAGCAGCTTGATGGCCGGCTACGAGCAGTACTTC. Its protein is CASSLMAGYEQYF.